Listed below are T cell receptor beta chains from one sample, sequenced in a study of human T cells and chemical hapten exposure. Each CDR3 protein is one row after TCRdb ran MiXCR on the RACE reads. The table includes roughly 200,000 distinct CDR3 sequences, around 20% detected once. This sample comprised whole blood, obtained in connection with sensitization to the hapten diphenylcyclopropenone (DPC). Every receptor here comes from a woman aged 45-59 years with alopecia areata. Some clones in this sample may be carry-over from other donors' samples. The CDR3 runs from the conserved cysteine through the conserved F or W. Fields, in order: CDR3 DNA, CDR3 protein, J gene, V gene, D gene, clone size. The D gene is left open where the match is weak. Clone sizes are given selectively: once, few, many, or a class where the clone is expanded.

CDR3nt: TGCGCCAGCAGCCTGGAAGGGAGGGCCTTAACAGATACGCAGTATTTT
CDR3aa: CASSLEGRALTDTQYF
j_gene: TRBJ2-3
v_gene: TRBV5-1
d_gene: TRBD2
abundance: .

CDR3nt: TGCAGTGCGCATCCCGGGACTAGCGGCGGCACAGATACGCAGTATTTT
CDR3aa: CSAHPGTSGGTDTQYF
j_gene: TRBJ2-3
v_gene: TRBV20-1
d_gene: TRBD2
abundance: .

CDR3nt: TGTGCCAGCAGTGCCAGGCTGAACACTGAAGCTTTCTTT
CDR3aa: CASSARLNTEAFF
j_gene: TRBJ1-1
v_gene: TRBV27
d_gene: .
abundance: .

CDR3nt: TGTGCCAGCAGTTTCCCCGCTAAAGAGACCCAGTACTTC
CDR3aa: CASSFPAKETQYF
j_gene: TRBJ2-5
v_gene: TRBV28
d_gene: .
abundance: many

CDR3nt: TGCGCCAGCAGCTTCTTTAGCCCGGACGTGGATACGCAGTATTTT
CDR3aa: CASSFFSPDVDTQYF
j_gene: TRBJ2-3
v_gene: TRBV5-1
d_gene: .
abundance: few

CDR3nt: TGTGCCAGCAGCCACGACGACAGGTCGGGCACTGAAGCTTTCTTT
CDR3aa: CASSHDDRSGTEAFF
j_gene: TRBJ1-1
v_gene: TRBV3-1
d_gene: .
abundance: .

CDR3nt: TGTGCCAGCAGCCCAAAGAAGGGTGAAGCTTTCTTT
CDR3aa: CASSPKKGEAFF
j_gene: TRBJ1-1
v_gene: TRBV7-9
d_gene: .
abundance: few

CDR3nt: TGTGCCAGCAGCCACCGGCGGGAAAGCGGGGAGCTGTTTTTT
CDR3aa: CASSHRRESGELFF
j_gene: TRBJ2-2
v_gene: TRBV7-9
d_gene: .
abundance: few

CDR3nt: TGCAGTGCTGCGGGACTAGCGGAAGAGACCCAGTACTTC
CDR3aa: CSAAGLAEETQYF
j_gene: TRBJ2-5
v_gene: TRBV20-1
d_gene: TRBD2
abundance: few

CDR3nt: TGCAGTGCTAGAAAGATCCAGGGTGGAGGGAATGAGCAGTTCTTC
CDR3aa: CSARKIQGGGNEQFF
j_gene: TRBJ2-1
v_gene: TRBV20-1
d_gene: .
abundance: .

CDR3nt: TGTGCCAGCAGTCCCCGGTTCGGGCGGGATGGCTACACCTTC
CDR3aa: CASSPRFGRDGYTF
j_gene: TRBJ1-2
v_gene: TRBV27
d_gene: .
abundance: .

CDR3nt: TGTGCCAGCAGCCAAGTTGGGGGGGCTGGCTATGGCTACACCTTC
CDR3aa: CASSQVGGAGYGYTF
j_gene: TRBJ1-2
v_gene: TRBV4-2
d_gene: .
abundance: .

CDR3nt: TGTGCCAGCAGCTTAGGACTAGCGGGGGAACAGACCCAGTACTTC
CDR3aa: CASSLGLAGEQTQYF
j_gene: TRBJ2-5
v_gene: TRBV11-2
d_gene: TRBD2
abundance: .

CDR3nt: TGTGCCAGCAGCGAGACAGGAGTATATGGCTACACCTTC
CDR3aa: CASSETGVYGYTF
j_gene: TRBJ1-2
v_gene: TRBV3-1
d_gene: .
abundance: .

CDR3nt: TGCGCCAGCAGCTTGGGTCTACTGCAATACGAGCAGTACTTC
CDR3aa: CASSLGLLQYEQYF
j_gene: TRBJ2-7
v_gene: TRBV5-1
d_gene: .
abundance: few

CDR3nt: TGTGCCAGCAGCTACACGACAGCTTCCTACAATGAGCAGTTCTTC
CDR3aa: CASSYTTASYNEQFF
j_gene: TRBJ2-1
v_gene: TRBV28
d_gene: .
abundance: few

CDR3nt: TGTGCCAGCACCATGACCGGACAGGAACGCTATGGCTACACCTTC
CDR3aa: CASTMTGQERYGYTF
j_gene: TRBJ1-2
v_gene: TRBV6-6
d_gene: TRBD1
abundance: .

CDR3nt: TGTGCCAGCAGCCGGCAGGGGCCCCTCTTGACTGAAGCTTTCTTT
CDR3aa: CASSRQGPLLTEAFF
j_gene: TRBJ1-1
v_gene: TRBV27
d_gene: .
abundance: .